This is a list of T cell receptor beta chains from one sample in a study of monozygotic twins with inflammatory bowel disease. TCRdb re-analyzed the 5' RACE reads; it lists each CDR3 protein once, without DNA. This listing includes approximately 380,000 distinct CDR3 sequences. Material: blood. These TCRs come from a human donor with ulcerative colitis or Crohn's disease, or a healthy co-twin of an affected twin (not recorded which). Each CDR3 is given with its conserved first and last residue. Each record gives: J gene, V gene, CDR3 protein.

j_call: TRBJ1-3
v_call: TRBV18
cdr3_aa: CASSPSFIKLVVGNTIYF

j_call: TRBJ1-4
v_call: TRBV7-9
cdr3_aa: CASSLQGVNEKLFF

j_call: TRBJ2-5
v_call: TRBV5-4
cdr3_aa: CASRPSSEYQETQYF

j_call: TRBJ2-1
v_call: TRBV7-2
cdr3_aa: CASSLGGTSRLYNELFF

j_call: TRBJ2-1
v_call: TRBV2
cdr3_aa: CAGTTSWVNEQFF

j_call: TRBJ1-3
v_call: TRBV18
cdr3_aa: CASSPRGGGSGNTIYF

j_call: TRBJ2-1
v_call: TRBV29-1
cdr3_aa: CSVANYIPTGEQFF

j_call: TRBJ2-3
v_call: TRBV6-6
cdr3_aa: CASSYEGGTQYF

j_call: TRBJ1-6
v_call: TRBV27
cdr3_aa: CATRGGGGSPLHF

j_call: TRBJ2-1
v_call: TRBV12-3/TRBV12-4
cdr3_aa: CASSFGQAGYNEQFF